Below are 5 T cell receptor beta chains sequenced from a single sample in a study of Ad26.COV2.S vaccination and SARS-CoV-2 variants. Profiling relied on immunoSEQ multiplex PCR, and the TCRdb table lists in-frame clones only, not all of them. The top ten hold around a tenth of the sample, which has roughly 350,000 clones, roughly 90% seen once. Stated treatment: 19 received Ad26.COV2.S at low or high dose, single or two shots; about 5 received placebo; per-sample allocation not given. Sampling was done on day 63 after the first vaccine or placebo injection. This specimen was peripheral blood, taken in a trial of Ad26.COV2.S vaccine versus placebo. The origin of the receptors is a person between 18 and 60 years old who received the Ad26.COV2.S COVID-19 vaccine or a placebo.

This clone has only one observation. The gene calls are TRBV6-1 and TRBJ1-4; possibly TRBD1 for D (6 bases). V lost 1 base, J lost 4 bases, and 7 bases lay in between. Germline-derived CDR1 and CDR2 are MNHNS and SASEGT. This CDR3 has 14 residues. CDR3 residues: CASSEGTVNEKLFF. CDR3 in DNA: TGTGCCAGCAGTGAAGGGACAGTTAATGAAAAACTGTTTTTT.

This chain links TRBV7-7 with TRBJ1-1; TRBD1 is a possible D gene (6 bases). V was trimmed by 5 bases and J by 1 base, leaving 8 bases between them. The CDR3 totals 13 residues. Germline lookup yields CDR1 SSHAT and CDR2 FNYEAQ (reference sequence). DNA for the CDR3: TGTGCCAGCAGCCGGACAGAGAACACTGAAGCTTTCTTT. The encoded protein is CASSRTENTEAFF.

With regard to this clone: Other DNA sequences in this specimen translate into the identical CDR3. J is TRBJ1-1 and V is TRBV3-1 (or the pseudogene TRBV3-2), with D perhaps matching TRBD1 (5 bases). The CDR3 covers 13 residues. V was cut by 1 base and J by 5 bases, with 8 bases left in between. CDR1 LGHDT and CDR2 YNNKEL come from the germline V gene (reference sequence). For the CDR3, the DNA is TGTGCCAGCAGCCAAGGGGGCAGGACTGAAGCTTTCTTT. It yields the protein CASSQGGRTEAFF.

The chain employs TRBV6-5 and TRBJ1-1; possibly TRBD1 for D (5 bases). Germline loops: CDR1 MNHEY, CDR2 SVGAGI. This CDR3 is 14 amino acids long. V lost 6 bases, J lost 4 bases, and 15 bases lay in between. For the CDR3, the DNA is TGTGCCAGCAGGATCGGGACTCCGGGCACTGAAGCTTTCTTT. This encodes CASRIGTPGTEAFF.

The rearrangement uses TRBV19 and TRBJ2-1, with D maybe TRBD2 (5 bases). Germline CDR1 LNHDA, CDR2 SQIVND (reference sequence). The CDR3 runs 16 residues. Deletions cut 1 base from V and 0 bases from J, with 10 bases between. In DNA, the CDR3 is TGTGCCAGTAGTATAGGAGAGGGTCACTCCTACAATGAGCAGTTCTTC. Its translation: CASSIGEGHSYNEQFF.